The 29 T cell receptor beta chains reported below all come from one sample, sequenced in a study of blood T cell repertoires in COVID-19. TCRdb keeps only in-frame clones here, not all; method: immunoSEQ multiplex PCR. The sample holds around 260,000 clones, 75% to 90% seen once. The sample was PBMCs or T cells enriched from blood (not recorded which). The receptors originated from a woman aged 25-40 years who had recovered from COVID-19.

The chain recombines TRBV11-2 with TRBJ1-4; no definite D call. This CDR3 spans 12 amino acids. Germline V gene data show CDR1 as SGHAT and CDR2 as FQNNGV. V shed 2 bases and J shed 8 bases, with 6 bases lying between them. CDR3 nucleotides: TGTGCCAGCAGCTTAAACGAGGAAAAACTGTTTTTT. This translates into CASSLNEEKLFF.

The chain uses TRBV11-3 and TRBJ2-3, with 8 positions matching TRBD2. Germline loops: CDR1 SGHNT, CDR2 YENEEA. Unmatched junction bases numbered 7, after V lost 1 base and J lost 7 bases. CDR3 length equals 15 residues. The CDR3 DNA reads as TGTGCCAGCAGCTTAGGCGCGGGGGGATCACATACGCAGTATTTT. Residues: CASSLGAGGSHTQYF.

The V and J genes are TRBV5-4 and TRBJ1-6, with D perhaps matching TRBD1 (6 bases). Trimming took off 3 bases at V and 11 bases at J, with 15 bases between the two ends. This CDR3 contains 14 residues. Germline CDR1 SGHNT, CDR2 YYREEE (reference sequence). DNA of the CDR3: TGTGCCAGCAGCTCGCAGGGGTTAGGTCCACCCCTCCACTTT. It encodes CASSSQGLGPPLHF.

The chain links TRBV20-1 to TRBJ2-5; no clear D gene. This CDR3 has 11 amino acids. Germline V gene lookup returns CDR1 DFQATT and CDR2 SNEGSKA (reference sequence). The V end was cut by 7 bases, the J end by 1 base, with 7 bases between. CDR3 sequence (DNA): TGCAGTGTCCCAGGCCAAGAGACCCAGTACTTC. The encoded protein is CSVPGQETQYF.

The CDR3 sequence is CASSPGPYNSPLHF. The CDR3 DNA is TGTGCCAGCTCACCAGGGCCCTATAATTCACCCCTCCACTTT. The chain is built from TRBV18 and TRBJ1-6; D gene unclear. Germline values: CDR1 KGHSH, CDR2 LQKENI. This CDR3 region has 14 residues. V shed 2 bases and J shed 2 bases, with 4 bases lying between them.

The chain recombines TRBV19 with TRBJ2-1; D might be TRBD2 (7 bases). CDR1 and CDR2 (germline): LNHDA, SQIVND (reference sequence). The CDR3 is 17 amino acids. The V end was cut by 4 bases, the J end by 3 bases, with 19 bases between. CDR3 sequence reads: CASSTRWGEGHYNEQFF. Here the CDR3 DNA reads TGTGCCAGTAGTACACGCTGGGGGGAGGGACACTACAATGAGCAGTTCTTC.

This clone was seen a few times. V and J are TRBV28 and TRBJ1-4; TRBD1 matches 8 bases. The CDR3 consists of 15 residues. In germline, CDR1 is MDHEN, CDR2 SYDVKM. Losses at the gene ends were 5 bases for V and 8 bases for J; bases not matched to a gene: 10. This chain's CDR3 is CASSPSTGGREKLFF. The CDR3 nucleotides are TGTGCCAGCAGTCCCTCAACAGGGGGTAGGGAAAAACTGTTTTTT.

The chain recombines TRBV3-1 (or the pseudogene TRBV3-2) with TRBJ1-2; the D is unclear. Germline CDR1 LGHDT, CDR2 YNNKEL (reference sequence). V shed 5 bases and J shed 1 base, with 5 bases lying between them. The CDR3 is made up of 12 amino acids. The CDR3 protein is CASSNINYGYTF. The CDR3 DNA follows: TGTGCCAGCAGCAATATTAACTATGGCTACACCTTC.

The genes are TRBV19 and TRBJ1-1; 10 positions match TRBD1. This CDR3 contains 17 residues. Looked up from germline, CDR1 is LNHDA and CDR2 is SQIVND (reference sequence). V lost 10 bases and J lost 5; bases outside the gene matches: 19. In DNA form, the CDR3 reads TGTGCCACCTTCCTAGGGACAGGGGAACTTGGTTGGACTGAAGCTTTCTTT. Translation gives CATFLGTGELGWTEAFF.

In its sample, this clone was seen a few times. This sample includes further DNA sequences coding for the same CDR3. The chain has TRBV18 and TRBJ1-2; tentative D call: TRBD1 (5 bases). CDR3 size: 14 residues. Germline CDR1 is KGHSH and CDR2 is LQKENI. Trimming cost V 3 bases and J 6 bases, with 14 bases left between them. CDR3 region: CASSPLGTGDGYTF. The DNA for the CDR3 is TGTGCCAGCTCACCGTTGGGAACAGGTGATGGCTACACCTTC.

The V call is TRBV24-1, the J call TRBJ2-1, with D perhaps matching TRBD2 (6 bases). V was cut by 0 bases and J by 1 base, with 12 bases left in between. There are 17 residues in the CDR3. From germline, CDR1 is KGHDR and CDR2 SFDVKD. The CDR3 nucleotides read TGTGCCACCAGTGATTTGAGCCTTAGCGGATCCTACAATGAGCAGTTCTTC. Amino acids: CATSDLSLSGSYNEQFF.

The V and J genes are TRBV4-1 and TRBJ2-7; TRBD2 matches at 10 bases. CDR3 length: 15 amino acids. The trim removed 6 bases at V and 2 bases at J, leaving 7 bases unmatched. Germline CDR1 is MGHRA and CDR2 is YSYEKL. In DNA, the CDR3 is TGCGCCAGCAGACAACTAGCGGGAACGCCCTACGAGCAGTACTTC. Protein product: CASRQLAGTPYEQYF.

The chain has TRBV5-1 and TRBJ2-2; 9 bases agree with TRBD1. CDR3 length equals 18 residues. V lost 4 bases and J lost 7; bases outside the gene matches: 17. CDR1 and CDR2 (germline): SGHRS, YFSETQ. The CDR3 DNA reads as TGCGCCAGCAGCCTCCTACACCCGGGACAGGGTGGGAACGGGGAGCTGTTTTTT. Translated, it gives CASSLLHPGQGGNGELFF.

The rearrangement links TRBV12-3 or TRBV12-4 to TRBJ2-7, with D uncertain. V was shortened by 6 bases and J by 6 bases, with 15 bases between the two germline ends. The CDR3 is 13 residues long. The DNA for the CDR3 is TGTGCCAGCAGCCCCAACCTACTCGGCGAGCAGTACTTC. Its protein is CASSPNLLGEQYF.

V and J are TRBV7-9 and TRBJ2-7; 9 bases match TRBD2. J was trimmed by 5 bases and V by 4 bases; bases with no gene match: 3. The CDR3 is 13 amino acids. Per germline, CDR1 SEHNR and CDR2 FQNEAQ (reference sequence). The DNA for the CDR3 is TGTGCCAGCAGCTCGGGACTAGCTCACGAGCAGTACTTC. It codes for CASSSGLAHEQYF.

This clone was detected only once. V is TRBV27 and J is TRBJ2-1; TRBD2 aligns across 10 bases. CDR1 is MNHEY and CDR2 is SMNVEV in the germline V gene (reference sequence). The CDR3 runs 16 residues. V lost 3 bases and J lost 4; bases outside the gene matches: 6. The DNA for the CDR3 is TGTGCCAGCAGTTTCATAGCGGGGGGTAAATACAATGAGCAGTTCTTC. Its protein is CASSFIAGGKYNEQFF.

The genes are TRBV5-5 and TRBJ2-3, with 10 bases fitting TRBD1. Looked up from germline, CDR1 is SGHKS and CDR2 is YYEKEE (reference sequence). The CDR3 is 16 amino acids. The V gene end was trimmed by 4 bases and the J gene end by 4 bases; junction bases not matched to a gene: 9. CDR3 loop: CASSPGDRGWADTQYF. Here the CDR3 DNA reads TGTGCCAGCAGCCCAGGGGACAGGGGATGGGCAGATACGCAGTATTTT. Full variable domain (missing parts from reference TRBV5-5 and TRBJ2-3): DAGVTQSPTHLIKTRGQQVTLRCSPISGHKSVSWYQQVLGQGPQFIFQYYEKEERGRGNFPDRFSARQFPNYSSELNVNALLLGDSALYLCASSPGDRGWADTQYFGPGTRLTVL.

The gene calls are TRBV27 and TRBJ2-7, with D perhaps matching TRBD2 (5 bases). The germline V and J ends were trimmed by 5 bases and 2 bases, with 22 bases remaining between them. This CDR3 has 17 amino acids. Germline V gives CDR1 MNHEY, CDR2 SMNVEV (reference sequence). The CDR3 here is CASSPRWARVSPYEQYF. CDR3 sequence (DNA): TGTGCCAGCAGTCCGAGATGGGCGCGGGTTTCCCCCTACGAGCAGTACTTC.

V is TRBV15 and J is TRBJ2-1; D is possibly TRBD1 (5 bases). Germline-derived CDR1 and CDR2 are LNHNV and YYDKDF (reference sequence). V was cut by 5 bases and J by 7 bases, with 6 bases left in between. The CDR3 is 11 amino acids. The CDR3 DNA reads as TGTGCCACCAGCGGGGCGAATGAGCAGTTCTTC. Translating it yields CATSGANEQFF.

The chain uses TRBV5-1 and TRBJ1-6; 8 bases map to TRBD1. This CDR3 has 13 amino acids. CDR1 is SGHRS, CDR2 YFSETQ, per germline. The V and J ends lost 4 bases and 9 bases, in that order; junction bases with no gene match: 3. The CDR3 DNA reads as TGCGCCAGCAGCCCAGGACAGGGTTCACCCCTCCACTTT. Translated, it gives CASSPGQGSPLHF.

CDR3 sequence reads: CATKATGGASNQPQHF. Written as DNA, the CDR3 is TGTGCCACCAAAGCTACAGGGGGGGCTAGCAATCAGCCCCAGCATTTT. The J gene is TRBJ1-5, the V gene TRBV28, with 8 bases matching TRBD1. V dropped 10 bases and J dropped 0; count of bases not matched to a gene: 11. CDR1 and CDR2 from the germline V gene are MDHEN and SYDVKM. The CDR3 has 16 amino acids. Combining the CDR3 with reference TRBV28 and TRBJ1-5 gives the whole variable domain DVKVTQSSRYLVKRTGEKVFLECVQDMDHENMFWYRQDPGLGLRLIYFSYDVKMKEKGDIPEGYSVSREKKERFSLILESASTNQTSMYLCATKATGGASNQPQHFGDGTRLSIL.

In this sample, this clone turned up a few times. The chain has TRBV5-1 and TRBJ1-4, with 7 bases matching TRBD1. CDR3 length: 15 amino acids. Germline V gives CDR1 SGHRS, CDR2 YFSETQ. J gave up 4 bases and V 4 bases, and 7 bases lay outside the gene matches. The CDR3 coding sequence is TGCGCCAGCAGCGTTGGTACAGGGGTTAATGAAAAACTGTTTTTT. This gives the protein CASSVGTGVNEKLFF.

This sequence joins TRBV18 and TRBJ2-3; TRBD2 agrees at 11 bases. This CDR3 region has 19 residues. Germline V CDR1 and CDR2: KGHSH, LQKENI. V dropped 1 base and J dropped 3; count of bases not matched to a gene: 12. CDR3: CASSPRQEASGRLTDTQYF. The CDR3 DNA is TGTGCCAGCTCACCACGACAGGAGGCTAGCGGGAGGTTGACAGATACGCAGTATTTT.

The J gene is TRBJ2-5, the V gene TRBV7-3; TRBD1 is a possible D gene (5 bases). This CDR3 has 13 amino acids. The V and J ends lost 1 base and 3 bases respectively, with 6 bases between them. The germline gives CDR1 SGHTA, CDR2 FQGTGA. The chain's CDR3 is CASSLIREETQYF. CDR3 nucleotide sequence: TGTGCCAGCAGCTTAATCAGGGAAGAGACCCAGTACTTC.

This clone appeared once. The V gene is TRBV19, the J gene TRBJ1-6; D may be TRBD1 (5 bases). Germline values: CDR1 LNHDA, CDR2 SQIVND (reference sequence). V shed 7 bases and J shed 7 bases, with 14 bases lying between them. This CDR3 has 14 amino acids. CDR3 nucleotides: TGTGCCAGTAATACCGACAGTCGGAATTCACCCCTCCACTTT. Translating gives CASNTDSRNSPLHF.

The rearrangement uses TRBV18 and TRBJ1-1, with D uncertain. The germline CDR1 and CDR2 sequences are KGHSH and LQKENI. The CDR3 runs to 14 residues. The V and J ends lost 4 bases and 6 bases respectively, with 15 bases between them. The DNA for the CDR3 is TGTGCCAGCTCACTATCCTTAGACAAGCCTGAAGCTTTCTTT. It encodes CASSLSLDKPEAFF.

This chain connects TRBV7-2 to TRBJ1-1; D is perhaps TRBD1 (6 bases). Deletions cut 1 base from V and 0 bases from J, with 12 bases between. Germline CDR1 and CDR2: SGHTA and FQGNSA. The CDR3 consists of 16 residues. The CDR3 sequence is CASSLGGGRLNTEAFF. CDR3 nucleotides: TGTGCCAGCAGCTTAGGGGGGGGCAGGTTGAACACTGAAGCTTTCTTT.

The chain joins TRBV10-1 to TRBJ2-1; tentative D call: TRBD2 (5 bases). Looked up from germline, CDR1 is WNHNN and CDR2 is SYGVQD (reference sequence). V dropped 8 bases and J dropped 1 base, with 12 bases sitting between them. The CDR3 is 14 residues long. The CDR3 nucleotides read TGCGCCAGCGGGCCTAGCACTTCCTACAATGAGCAGTTCTTC. Amino acid sequence: CASGPSTSYNEQFF.

This clone was counted a single time. The chain recombines TRBV12-5 with TRBJ2-7; the match to TRBD2 covers 7 bases. This CDR3 is 14 amino acids long. Germline CDR1 LGHNT, CDR2 FRNRAP. Losses at the gene ends were 5 bases for V and 1 base for J; bases not matched to a gene: 5. The CDR3 sequence is CASGPRGVSYEQYF. In DNA form, the CDR3 reads TGTGCTAGTGGTCCCCGGGGGGTTTCCTACGAGCAGTACTTC.